This note documents a single T cell receptor (beta chain) sequence. This clone's antigen is unknown. Within one base of it there is no much larger clone, and no base qualities were kept. Inclusion was restricted to participants for whom at least one PBMC sample before ART initiation and at least two post-ART samples were available. All participants with HIV were treated in the United States of America. Cryopreserved samples of about 0.95-11 million PBMC were thawed and washed before DNA extraction. At the time of the earliest PBMC sample for each participant with HIV, ages ranged from about 23 to 60 years. PBMC samples from each participant spanned 1-4 timepoints before ART initiation and 2-8 timepoints after ART initiation, with a median of 7 samples. Serial HIV viral load, CD4+ T-cell count, ART history and demographic data were obtained for every participant. Using a Qiagen kit on a QIAcube, genomic DNA was extracted from unsorted PBMC, with samples processed in batches of 12.

Per the germline V gene, SGHTA is the CDR1 and FQGNSA is the CDR2. The CDR3 has 14 amino acids, counting the end cysteine and phenylalanine. Solely the CDR3 DNA is kept, with 42 bases framed from the first base. V is clipped by 5 bases and J by 7 bases, and the sequence between their germline boundaries is 17 bases long. The record originates from a study of long-term antiretroviral therapy in people with HIV (dated by TCRdb to between 2021 and 2024). In the study overall: The earliest samples were collected roughly a decade before the 2015 WHO recommendation for immediate ART, at a time when ART was usually postponed until CD4 counts fell. A retrospective serial study tested whether ART initiation and durable HIV suppression were associated with changes in peripheral blood TRB repertoire composition and diversity. The cohort contributed under 200 cryopreserved PBMC samples from a few dozen adults with confirmed HIV infection, collected serially over a mean of roughly 6 years (range 1-12). Among the roughly 30 participants with HIV, eleven to twelve were female. No cross-contamination during QIAcube processing was seen in test extractions of a monoclonal T-cell line run alongside a few dozen polyclonal samples.

Sequencing of the TRB variable region was done with the immunoSEQ hsTCRB v3.0 assay at survey level resolution. The target sequencing depth for TRB was about 40,000-55,000 T-cell genomes per sample. An Illumina MiSeq with a v3 150-cycle kit was used to sequence the pooled TRB libraries. Concerning the study's data processing: Repertoire analysis ran in R within a reproducible Nextflow workflow covering QC, data transformation and analysis. Custom analyses were implemented in LymphoSeq2, an R package for AIRR-Seq data exploration. After excluding several samples that yielded fewer than 5000 total TRB sequences, 190 or so HIV repertoires remained for analysis. Among the roughly 190 retained HIV repertoires, 59 were collected before ART initiation and approximately 130 after ART initiation. Repertoires were downsampled to 5000 TRB nucleotide sequences, and summary statistics were averaged over 100 downsampling iterations. TRB sequences were retained for analysis only if CDR3 regions of at least seven amino acids were present. A Shannon entropy-derived clonality score and the Gini coefficient were used to measure diversity. Repertoire networks linked the top 5000 CDR3 amino acid sequences whenever two sequences differed by an edit distance of one. GLIPH2 predicted antigen specificity groups and MHC restriction for TRB CDR3 amino acid sequences. Known CMV, EBV, HIV or tissue antigen associations were flagged by matching CDR3 amino acid sequences against VDJdb and McPAS-TCR. Pre-ART, post-ART and control groups were compared with Wilcoxon signed-rank tests and Holm-Bonferroni correction. Here the immuneACCESS table is served through TCRdb, limited to in-frame sequences with V and J called. Missing clones are a known gap in these copies; in checked studies unresolved V genes cover under half, and the rest lacks a known reason. V, J and clone size are those of that table, while D and trimming were read from the DNA. The sample table records roughly 26,000 clones; over 85% of these occur just once. Around 2.3% of the sample belongs to the ten largest clones.

General findings and caveats noted by the study authors: HIV repertoires had narrower CDR3 length ranges than controls, and the network structure suggested an antigen-experienced repertoire that shifted only slightly toward naive after ART. Starting ART was linked to a significant rise in TRB diversity, yet even after long-term ART the diversity remained significantly lower than in transplant donor controls. Inferences about post-ART repertoire changes are limited because no data were available on ART adherence, viral resistance or therapy changes. The repertoire was dominated across all time points by expanded TRB clones identified before ART initiation, although this dominance was seen to fluctuate and to decrease in many PLHIV after ART. The samples span the years 2004 to 2017, and the ART regimens used may be less effective than current regimens. Because pre-ART samples had limited cell numbers, unsorted PBMC were profiled rather than sorted CD4+ and CD8+ T cells. Owing to limited PBMC availability, only the TCR beta chain was sequenced, without alpha chain pairing.

The origin of this receptor is a woman aged 50 to 60 with HIV. The sequence is built from TRBV7-2 and TRBJ1-1; TRBD1 could be the D gene, as 5 bases match. The sample consisted of unsorted PBMCs, taken around 4.7 years after starting antiretroviral therapy. The DNA is as follows: TGTGCCAGCAGCCCGGGACGGGCGAGTAGTGAAGCTTTCTTT. The resulting protein is CASSPGRASSEAFF.